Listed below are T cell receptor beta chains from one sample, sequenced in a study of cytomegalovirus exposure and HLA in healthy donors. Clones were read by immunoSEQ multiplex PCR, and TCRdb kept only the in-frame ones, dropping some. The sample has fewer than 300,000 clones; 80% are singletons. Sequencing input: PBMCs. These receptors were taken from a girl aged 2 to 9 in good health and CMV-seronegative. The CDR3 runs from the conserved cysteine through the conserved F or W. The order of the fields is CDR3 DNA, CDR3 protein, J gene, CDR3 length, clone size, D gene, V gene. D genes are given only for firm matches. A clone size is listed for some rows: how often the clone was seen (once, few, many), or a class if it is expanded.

CDR3 DNA: TGTGCCAGTAGTATAGCAAGGCGGGCTTTTGGCACTGAAGCTTTCTTT
CDR3 protein: CASSIARRAFGTEAFF
J gene: TRBJ1-1
CDR3 length: 16
clone size: .
D gene: .
V gene: TRBV19

CDR3 DNA: TGTGCCAGCAGCCCGACGGGACAGCCATATGGCTACACCTTC
CDR3 protein: CASSPTGQPYGYTF
J gene: TRBJ1-2
CDR3 length: 14
clone size: .
D gene: TRBD1
V gene: TRBV7-6

CDR3 DNA: TGTGCTAGTGGTTTGTTCCCGACAGGGACCCTCTACGAGCAGTACTTC
CDR3 protein: CASGLFPTGTLYEQYF
J gene: TRBJ2-7
CDR3 length: 16
clone size: few
D gene: TRBD1
V gene: TRBV12-5

CDR3 DNA: TGTGCCAGCAGTTTAGTTGGGGCTTTCGATGAGCAGTTCTTC
CDR3 protein: CASSLVGAFDEQFF
J gene: TRBJ2-1
CDR3 length: 14
clone size: .
D gene: .
V gene: TRBV28

CDR3 DNA: TGTGCCATCACCTCAGGGCTGGGCAATCAGCCCCAGCATTTT
CDR3 protein: CAITSGLGNQPQHF
J gene: TRBJ1-5
CDR3 length: 14
clone size: .
D gene: .
V gene: TRBV10-3

CDR3 DNA: TGTGCCAGCAACACAGGTTCCTACGAGCAGTACTTC
CDR3 protein: CASNTGSYEQYF
J gene: TRBJ2-7
CDR3 length: 12
clone size: .
D gene: .
V gene: TRBV28

CDR3 DNA: TGTGCCAGTTCGACACGGGACAAGAGCTCCTACGAGCAGTACTTC
CDR3 protein: CASSTRDKSSYEQYF
J gene: TRBJ2-7
CDR3 length: 15
clone size: .
D gene: .
V gene: TRBV19

CDR3 DNA: TGTGCCAGCAGTTACGGGGCCCCACCCTACGAGCAGTACTTC
CDR3 protein: CASSYGAPPYEQYF
J gene: TRBJ2-7
CDR3 length: 14
clone size: .
D gene: .
V gene: TRBV6-5

CDR3 DNA: TGTGCCAGCAGTGAATTAAGGGACAGTGGGAGGTATGGCTACACCTTC
CDR3 protein: CASSELRDSGRYGYTF
J gene: TRBJ1-2
CDR3 length: 16
clone size: .
D gene: TRBD1
V gene: TRBV6-1

CDR3 DNA: TGTGCCAGCAGTTCTGTCCGCCGGGGGGCCCAGTACTTC
CDR3 protein: CASSSVRRGAQYF
J gene: TRBJ2-5
CDR3 length: 13
clone size: .
D gene: TRBD2
V gene: TRBV7-2

CDR3 DNA: TGTGCCAGCAGCTTGATACCTGGGGCATCGGATGGCTACACCTTC
CDR3 protein: CASSLIPGASDGYTF
J gene: TRBJ1-2
CDR3 length: 15
clone size: .
D gene: .
V gene: TRBV7-6

CDR3 DNA: TGTGCCAGCATGGGGGGACTAGCGGGAGTGTCCGGGGAGCTGTTTTTT
CDR3 protein: CASMGGLAGVSGELFF
J gene: TRBJ2-2
CDR3 length: 16
clone size: .
D gene: TRBD2
V gene: TRBV28

CDR3 DNA: TGCGCCAGCAGTGATGGAGCGAGCCAAGAGACCCAGTACTTC
CDR3 protein: CASSDGASQETQYF
J gene: TRBJ2-5
CDR3 length: 14
clone size: once
D gene: .
V gene: TRBV10-1

CDR3 DNA: TGTGCCAGCAGCTTGCAGGGGGCTAATGAAAAACTGTTTTTT
CDR3 protein: CASSLQGANEKLFF
J gene: TRBJ1-4
CDR3 length: 14
clone size: .
D gene: TRBD1
V gene: TRBV5-6

CDR3 DNA: TGCGCCAGCAGTTCGGGGCGGGAGTCCCCCTACGAGCAGTACTTC
CDR3 protein: CASSSGRESPYEQYF
J gene: TRBJ2-7
CDR3 length: 15
clone size: .
D gene: TRBD2
V gene: TRBV5-1

CDR3 DNA: TGCGCCAGCAGCTTGGCGGACAGGGGATTCTATGGCTACACCTTC
CDR3 protein: CASSLADRGFYGYTF
J gene: TRBJ1-2
CDR3 length: 15
clone size: .
D gene: TRBD1
V gene: TRBV5-1

CDR3 DNA: TGCGCCAGCAGCGGCGGGACAGGGGGAGAGACCCAGTACTTC
CDR3 protein: CASSGGTGGETQYF
J gene: TRBJ2-5
CDR3 length: 14
clone size: .
D gene: TRBD1
V gene: TRBV5-1

CDR3 DNA: TGTGCCAGCACCCCGGCAAGGGGGCAAAACGGGAACACCGGGGAGCTGTTTTTT
CDR3 protein: CASTPARGQNGNTGELFF
J gene: TRBJ2-2
CDR3 length: 18
clone size: .
D gene: TRBD1
V gene: TRBV7-9

CDR3 DNA: TGTGCCAGCAGTGAATTGGTAGCGGGGGGGCCTACAGAGACCCAGTACTTC
CDR3 protein: CASSELVAGGPTETQYF
J gene: TRBJ2-5
CDR3 length: 17
clone size: .
D gene: TRBD2
V gene: TRBV25-1

CDR3 DNA: TGTGCCAGTAGTATGAACAGAAAGAACACTGAAGCTTTCTTT
CDR3 protein: CASSMNRKNTEAFF
J gene: TRBJ1-1
CDR3 length: 14
clone size: .
D gene: .
V gene: TRBV19

CDR3 DNA: TGCGCCAGCACCAGGGACTTTTCGGAGACCCAGTACTTC
CDR3 protein: CASTRDFSETQYF
J gene: TRBJ2-5
CDR3 length: 13
clone size: .
D gene: .
V gene: TRBV5-1

CDR3 DNA: TGTGCCAGCTCACCTGGACAGGGAGGCAATCAGCCCCAGCATTTT
CDR3 protein: CASSPGQGGNQPQHF
J gene: TRBJ1-5
CDR3 length: 15
clone size: .
D gene: TRBD1
V gene: TRBV18

CDR3 DNA: TGTGCCAGCGCTGGGGACTCTGGCACCTATGGCTACACCTTC
CDR3 protein: CASAGDSGTYGYTF
J gene: TRBJ1-2
CDR3 length: 14
clone size: .
D gene: .
V gene: TRBV28

CDR3 DNA: TGTGCCTGGAGAGAACTAGCGGGAGGATTCTACAATGAGCAGTTCTTC
CDR3 protein: CAWRELAGGFYNEQFF
J gene: TRBJ2-1
CDR3 length: 16
clone size: once
D gene: TRBD2
V gene: TRBV30

CDR3 DNA: TGTGCCAGCAGGTCGACAGGGAGAGGCAATTCACCCCTCCACTTT
CDR3 protein: CASRSTGRGNSPLHF
J gene: TRBJ1-6
CDR3 length: 15
clone size: .
D gene: TRBD1
V gene: TRBV7-8

CDR3 DNA: TGCGCCAGCAGCCACCCGGGACTAGCGGGAGGTTTAAATGAGCAGTTCTTC
CDR3 protein: CASSHPGLAGGLNEQFF
J gene: TRBJ2-1
CDR3 length: 17
clone size: .
D gene: TRBD2
V gene: TRBV4-1

CDR3 DNA: TGTGCCAGCAGCTTGCAGGGGGCTGGAAACACCATATATTTT
CDR3 protein: CASSLQGAGNTIYF
J gene: TRBJ1-3
CDR3 length: 14
clone size: .
D gene: TRBD1
V gene: TRBV5-4

CDR3 DNA: TGTGCCAGCAGCTTAGGGGGGGGTATGCATTTT
CDR3 protein: CASSLGGGMHF
J gene: TRBJ1-5
CDR3 length: 11
clone size: few
D gene: .
V gene: TRBV7-2

CDR3 DNA: TGTACCAGCAGTTTACGGCCGGGAACAGCAACTAATGAAAAACTGTTTTTT
CDR3 protein: CTSSLRPGTATNEKLFF
J gene: TRBJ1-4
CDR3 length: 17
clone size: .
D gene: .
V gene: TRBV28

CDR3 DNA: TGTGCCAGCAGTGTACGGAGGGAAACCCCGTGGTTGTACGAGCAGTACTTC
CDR3 protein: CASSVRRETPWLYEQYF
J gene: TRBJ2-7
CDR3 length: 17
clone size: .
D gene: .
V gene: TRBV25-1

CDR3 DNA: TGTGCCAGCGGTTCGTCTTCTGAGGACAGGAACAATCAGCCCCAGCATTTT
CDR3 protein: CASGSSSEDRNNQPQHF
J gene: TRBJ1-5
CDR3 length: 17
clone size: .
D gene: TRBD1
V gene: TRBV2

CDR3 DNA: TGTGCCAGCAGCAATTCTTACTCTGGAAACACCATATATTTT
CDR3 protein: CASSNSYSGNTIYF
J gene: TRBJ1-3
CDR3 length: 14
clone size: .
D gene: .
V gene: TRBV4-2

CDR3 DNA: TGTGCCAGCAGCTTAGTCTGGGGAGAGCAGCCCCAGCATTTT
CDR3 protein: CASSLVWGEQPQHF
J gene: TRBJ1-5
CDR3 length: 14
clone size: .
D gene: .
V gene: TRBV7-2

CDR3 DNA: TGCGCCACCCGGGACAGCTCCTACGAGCAGTACTTC
CDR3 protein: CATRDSSYEQYF
J gene: TRBJ2-7
CDR3 length: 12
clone size: .
D gene: TRBD1
V gene: TRBV10-2

CDR3 DNA: TGTGCCAGCAGCGTAGTGGAGGGAGTGGTCGGGGAGCTGTTTTTT
CDR3 protein: CASSVVEGVVGELFF
J gene: TRBJ2-2
CDR3 length: 15
clone size: .
D gene: .
V gene: TRBV9

CDR3 DNA: TGTGCCAGTAGTATAGAAGGTCGGCTAGCGGGAGGGCCAAGGCGGGAGACCCAGTACTTC
CDR3 protein: CASSIEGRLAGGPRRETQYF
J gene: TRBJ2-5
CDR3 length: 20
clone size: once
D gene: TRBD2
V gene: TRBV19

CDR3 DNA: TGTGCAAGTCGTCGAGCAGGGGGATGGAGTCATTCACCCCTCCACTTT
CDR3 protein: CASRRAGGWSHSPLHF
J gene: TRBJ1-6
CDR3 length: 16
clone size: once
D gene: .
V gene: TRBV12-2

CDR3 DNA: TGTGCCAGCAGGGCCCTAGCGGACACCTACGAGCAGTACTTC
CDR3 protein: CASRALADTYEQYF
J gene: TRBJ2-7
CDR3 length: 14
clone size: .
D gene: TRBD2
V gene: TRBV7-2

CDR3 DNA: TGTGCCAGCAGCTCCAGGGGGGATAGCGGAAACACCATATATTTT
CDR3 protein: CASSSRGDSGNTIYF
J gene: TRBJ1-3
CDR3 length: 15
clone size: .
D gene: TRBD1
V gene: TRBV5-5

CDR3 DNA: TGTGCCAGCAGCGGGACCGGGACAGGAAATCAGCCCCAGCATTTT
CDR3 protein: CASSGTGTGNQPQHF
J gene: TRBJ1-5
CDR3 length: 15
clone size: .
D gene: TRBD1
V gene: TRBV9

CDR3 DNA: TGTGCCAGTAGTGGTGGACAGGGAGGAGGCTACGAGCAGTACTTC
CDR3 protein: CASSGGQGGGYEQYF
J gene: TRBJ2-7
CDR3 length: 15
clone size: .
D gene: TRBD1
V gene: TRBV19

CDR3 DNA: TGTGCCTGGAGTGTGCGGGGGCTTACTGGAAACACCATATATTTT
CDR3 protein: CAWSVRGLTGNTIYF
J gene: TRBJ1-3
CDR3 length: 15
clone size: .
D gene: .
V gene: TRBV30

CDR3 DNA: TGCGCCAGCGGGGCTGGCGGGGGGTACAATGAGCAGTTCTTC
CDR3 protein: CASGAGGGYNEQFF
J gene: TRBJ2-1
CDR3 length: 14
clone size: .
D gene: TRBD2
V gene: TRBV5-1

CDR3 DNA: TGTGCCAGCAGCAAACTAGCGGGGGTAGATACGCAGTATTTT
CDR3 protein: CASSKLAGVDTQYF
J gene: TRBJ2-3
CDR3 length: 14
clone size: .
D gene: TRBD2
V gene: TRBV7-9

CDR3 DNA: TGTGCCAGTATGGAGCAGGGGTACTCACCCCTCCACTTT
CDR3 protein: CASMEQGYSPLHF
J gene: TRBJ1-6
CDR3 length: 13
clone size: .
D gene: .
V gene: TRBV19

CDR3 DNA: TGTGCCAGTAGTCCCGGTTTGAACACTGAAGCTTTCTTT
CDR3 protein: CASSPGLNTEAFF
J gene: TRBJ1-1
CDR3 length: 13
clone size: once
D gene: .
V gene: TRBV19

CDR3 DNA: TGTGCCAGCAGCGACACGACAGGGGGGAGAAACACCATATATTTT
CDR3 protein: CASSDTTGGRNTIYF
J gene: TRBJ1-3
CDR3 length: 15
clone size: .
D gene: TRBD1
V gene: TRBV7-9

CDR3 DNA: TGTGCCAGCAGTTTGGTACAGGGTGGGAAAGAGACCCAGTACTTC
CDR3 protein: CASSLVQGGKETQYF
J gene: TRBJ2-5
CDR3 length: 15
clone size: few
D gene: .
V gene: TRBV27

CDR3 DNA: TGCAGCGTCCAAACTAGTGGAGCGCAGTACTTC
CDR3 protein: CSVQTSGAQYF
J gene: TRBJ2-7
CDR3 length: 11
clone size: .
D gene: .
V gene: TRBV29-1